This is a list of T cell receptor beta chains from one sample in a study of response to subunit inactivated influenza vaccine. One entry per CDR3 protein, called by TCRdb with MiXCR from the RT-PCR reads. The data show about 540,000 distinct CDR3 sequences, 20% to 25% seen once. The sample was also reused in another study, on T cells expressing NK-cell markers.

The specimen was CD4+ T cells sorted from PBMCs, collected 11 to 12 days after vaccination. These receptors came from a man aged 50-59 years who received an inactivated influenza vaccine. The CDR3 runs from the conserved cysteine through the conserved F or W. D genes are given only for firm matches. Only some rows state a clone size, as once, few, many or a class for expanded clones.

few	TRBD2	TRBJ2-5	TRBV4-1	TGCGCCAGCAGCCAGTCCCCCGGGAGGGCCAATGGGGAGACCCAGTACTTC	CASSQSPGRANGETQYF
.	.	TRBJ2-5	TRBV20-1	TGCAGTGCTAGGACTCGGAGCTGGGAGACCCAGTACTTC	CSARTRSWETQYF
.	.	TRBJ2-3	TRBV7-2	TGTGCCAGCAGCTTATCTACTCCTAGCGTTGCAGATACGCAGTATTTT	CASSLSTPSVADTQYF
few	TRBD2	TRBJ2-7	TRBV27	TGTGCCAGCAGTCCCCGGGTGGCGGGGGACTACGAGCAGTACTTC	CASSPRVAGDYEQYF
many	TRBD1	TRBJ2-7	TRBV20-1	TGCAGTGCTGAACCACAGGGGGCGAACGAGCAGTACTTC	CSAEPQGANEQYF
.	TRBD2	TRBJ2-5	TRBV5-1	TGCGCCAGCAGCCCGGCGTGGCTAGCGGGAGGGTCTGGTGAGACCCAGTACTTC	CASSPAWLAGGSGETQYF
.	.	TRBJ2-3	TRBV6-5	TGTGCCAGCAGTTACTCTGGGGGACCCACAGATACGCAGTATTTT	CASSYSGGPTDTQYF
.	TRBD1	TRBJ2-2	TRBV6-1	TGTGCCAGCAAGGCAGGGGGCATTGACACCGGGGAGCTGTTTTTT	CASKAGGIDTGELFF
.	TRBD2	TRBJ2-1	TRBV11-2	TGTGCCAGCAGCTTCAGACTAGCGGGGGGTCTTTACAATGAGCAGTTCTTC	CASSFRLAGGLYNEQFF
few	TRBD2	TRBJ2-5	TRBV7-8	TGTGCCAGCAGCCCCCTAGCGGGAGGGGTCCAAGAGACCCAGTACTTC	CASSPLAGGVQETQYF
many	TRBD1	TRBJ2-7	TRBV15	TGTGCCACCGGGACAGGGGTCTCCTACGAGCAGTACTTC	CATGTGVSYEQYF
.	TRBD2	TRBJ2-7	TRBV7-9	TGTGCCAGCAGCTTAGCGAACGGCGGGGGGACCTACGAGCAGTACTTC	CASSLANGGGTYEQYF
few	.	TRBJ2-2	TRBV4-3	TGCGCCAGCAGCCAAGAGGGTAGCAGAGCCGGGGAGCTGTTTTTT	CASSQEGSRAGELFF
.	.	TRBJ2-2	TRBV10-3	TGTGCCACCGAGGGACAATTGAACACCGGGGAGCTGTTTTTT	CATEGQLNTGELFF
few	.	TRBJ2-7	TRBV5-1	TGCGCCAGCAGCTATCCTGGAGCCTACGAGCAGTACTTC	CASSYPGAYEQYF
few	TRBD1	TRBJ1-5	TRBV2	TGTGCCAGCAGCCCCGGGGAGGGGGCAATAGGGCAGCCCCAGCATTTT	CASSPGEGAIGQPQHF
.	.	TRBJ2-7	TRBV11-1	TGTGCCAGCAGCTTGGTACGAGCGCGCTCCTACGAGCAGTACTTC	CASSLVRARSYEQYF
few	.	TRBJ2-3	TRBV7-2	TGTGCCAGCAGCTTAGTGGGGCAAGTTCATACGCAGTATTTT	CASSLVGQVHTQYF
few	TRBD2	TRBJ2-1	TRBV16	TGTGCCAGCAGCCCCTCCGGGACTAGGTACAATGAGCAGTTCTTC	CASSPSGTRYNEQFF
.	TRBD2	TRBJ2-7	TRBV7-9	TGTGCCAGCGGAGGTAGGCGGGAGGGTTACGAGCAGTACTTC	CASGGRREGYEQYF
.	.	TRBJ1-1	TRBV6-2/TRBV6-3	TGTGCCAGCAGTTGGTTTAACGGACAGCCGCATTACACTGAAGCTTTCTTT	CASSWFNGQPHYTEAFF
few	.	TRBJ2-3	TRBV12-3/TRBV12-4	TGTGCCAGCAGCCCCGGGGGAATCCCAAGCACAGATACGCAGTATTTT	CASSPGGIPSTDTQYF
.	.	TRBJ2-7	TRBV20-1	TGCAGTGCTAGAGATTTCAGGCGGGACATATCCTACGAGCAGTACTTC	CSARDFRRDISYEQYF
.	TRBD2	TRBJ2-3	TRBV7-2	TGTGCCAGCAGCTTAGCGTGGCTAGCGGGAGGCACAGATACGCAGTATTTT	CASSLAWLAGGTDTQYF
once	.	TRBJ2-7	TRBV5-6	TGTGCCAGCAGCTTTAGAAGGTTGGGGTCCTACGAGCAGTACTTC	CASSFRRLGSYEQYF
few	TRBD2	TRBJ2-7	TRBV19	TGTGCCACCACCGGGACTAGGACCTACGAGCAGTACTTC	CATTGTRTYEQYF
.	.	TRBJ1-2	TRBV20-1	TGCAGTGCAAGCCGACCCGGGGCTCCGGCGGGCTACACCTTC	CSASRPGAPAGYTF
.	.	TRBJ2-4	TRBV12-3/TRBV12-4	TGTGCCAGCAGTGTAAACAGAGACTTCGCCAAAAACATTCAGTACTTC	CASSVNRDFAKNIQYF
.	.	TRBJ2-3	TRBV7-9	TGTGCCAGCAGACATGACCGGAATACGCAGTATTTT	CASRHDRNTQYF
few	.	TRBJ1-2	TRBV24-1	TGTGCCACCAGTGATCGAACTACAGGGAACTATGGCTACACCTTC	CATSDRTTGNYGYTF
few	TRBD1	TRBJ1-1	TRBV6-1	TGTGCCAGCAGACCAATTGACAGGGGGCTGGCTGAAGCTTTCTTT	CASRPIDRGLAEAFF
few	TRBD1	TRBJ1-4	TRBV12-3/TRBV12-4	TGTGCCAGCACCCGACCGAAAACAGGGGGTAGCGAAAAACTGTTTTTT	CASTRPKTGGSEKLFF
few	.	TRBJ1-2	TRBV6-1	TGTGCCAGCAGTGCAACAGGCGGTCCCCAGACTAACTATGGCTACACCTTC	CASSATGGPQTNYGYTF
.	TRBD1	TRBJ2-5	TRBV12-3/TRBV12-4	TGTGCCAGCAGTCCAAGACAGGGATGGTATGTTGGAGAGACCCAGTACTTC	CASSPRQGWYVGETQYF
.	TRBD2	TRBJ2-1	TRBV3-1	TGTGCCAGCAGCCAAGAGCTAGCGGGGGGCCCCTTTAACAATGAGCAGTTCTTC	CASSQELAGGPFNNEQFF